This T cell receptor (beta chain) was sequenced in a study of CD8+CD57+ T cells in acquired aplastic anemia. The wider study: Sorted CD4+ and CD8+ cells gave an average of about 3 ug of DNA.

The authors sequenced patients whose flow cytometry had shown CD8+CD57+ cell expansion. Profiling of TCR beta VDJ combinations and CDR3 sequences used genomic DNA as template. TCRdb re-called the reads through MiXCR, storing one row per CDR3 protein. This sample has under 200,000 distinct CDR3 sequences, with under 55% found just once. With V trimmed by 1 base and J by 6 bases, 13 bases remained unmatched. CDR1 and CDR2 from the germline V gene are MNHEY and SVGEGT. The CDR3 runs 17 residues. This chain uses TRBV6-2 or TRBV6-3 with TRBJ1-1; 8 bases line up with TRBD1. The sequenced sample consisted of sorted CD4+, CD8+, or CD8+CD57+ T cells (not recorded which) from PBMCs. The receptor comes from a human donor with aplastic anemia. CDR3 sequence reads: CASSYFYRTGWAAEAFF. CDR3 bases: TGTGCCAGCAGTTACTTTTACAGGACAGGGTGGGCGGCTGAAGCTTTCTTT.